There are a few counts of the clone carrying this T cell receptor beta chain. CDR1 is KGHDR and CDR2 is SFDVKD in the germline V gene. Trimming stripped 2 bases from V and 2 bases from J, with 8 bases between. The CDR3 runs 14 residues. This sample is drawn from a study of T-cell reconstitution after alpha-beta-depleted transplantation in children. Unique molecular identifiers were built into the TCRbeta library. One entry per CDR3 protein, called by TCRdb with MiXCR from the PCR reads. The sample records around 400,000 distinct CDR3 sequences, approximately 10% being singletons. The sample in question was PBMCs from the stem cell graft donor, obtained from the stem cell graft. The TCR sequence derives from a human donor who donated a stem cell graft to a child with acute myeloid leukemia. The chain joins TRBV24-1 to TRBJ1-2; D ambiguous. DNA of the CDR3: TGTGCCACCAGTGATTCGGGTCGAAACTATGGCTACACCTTC. It yields the protein CATSDSGRNYGYTF.